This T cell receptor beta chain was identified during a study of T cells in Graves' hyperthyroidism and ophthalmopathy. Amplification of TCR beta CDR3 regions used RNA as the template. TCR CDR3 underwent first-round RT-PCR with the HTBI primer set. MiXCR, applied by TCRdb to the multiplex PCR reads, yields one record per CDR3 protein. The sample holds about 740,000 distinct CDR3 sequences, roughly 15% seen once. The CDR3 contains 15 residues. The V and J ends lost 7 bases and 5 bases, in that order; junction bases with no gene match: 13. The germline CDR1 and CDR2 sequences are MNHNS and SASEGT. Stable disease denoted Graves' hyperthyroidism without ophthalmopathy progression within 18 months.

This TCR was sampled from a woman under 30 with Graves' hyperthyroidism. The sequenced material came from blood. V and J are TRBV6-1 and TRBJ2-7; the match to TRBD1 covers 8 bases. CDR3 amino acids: CASTPLGDRSHEQYF. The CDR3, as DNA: TGTGCCAGCACTCCACTCGGGGACAGGTCCCACGAGCAGTACTTC.